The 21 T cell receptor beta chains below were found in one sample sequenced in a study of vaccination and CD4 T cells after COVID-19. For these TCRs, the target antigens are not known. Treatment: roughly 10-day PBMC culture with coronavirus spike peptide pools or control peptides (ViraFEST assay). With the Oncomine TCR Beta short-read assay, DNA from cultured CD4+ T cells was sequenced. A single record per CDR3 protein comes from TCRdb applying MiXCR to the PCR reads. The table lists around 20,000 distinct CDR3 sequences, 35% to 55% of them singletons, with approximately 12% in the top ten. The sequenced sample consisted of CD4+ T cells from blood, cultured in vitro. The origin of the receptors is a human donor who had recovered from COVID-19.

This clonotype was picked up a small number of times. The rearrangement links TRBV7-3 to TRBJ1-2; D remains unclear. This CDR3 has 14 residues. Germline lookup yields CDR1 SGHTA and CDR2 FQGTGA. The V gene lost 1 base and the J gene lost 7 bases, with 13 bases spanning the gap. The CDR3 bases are TGTGCCAGCAGCTTAAGGCACAGCTGGGGTGGCTACACCTTC. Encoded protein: CASSLRHSWGGYTF.

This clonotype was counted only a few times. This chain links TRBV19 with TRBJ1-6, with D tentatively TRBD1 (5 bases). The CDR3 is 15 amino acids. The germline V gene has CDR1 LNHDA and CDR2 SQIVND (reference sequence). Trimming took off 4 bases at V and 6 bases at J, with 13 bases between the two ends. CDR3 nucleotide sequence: TGTGCCAGTAGTACGAAGGGACCGACTAATTCACCCCTCCACTTT. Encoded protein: CASSTKGPTNSPLHF.

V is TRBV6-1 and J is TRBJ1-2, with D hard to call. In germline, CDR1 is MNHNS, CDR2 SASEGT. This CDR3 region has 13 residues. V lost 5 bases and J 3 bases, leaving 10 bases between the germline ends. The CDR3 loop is CASSTPQDYGYTF. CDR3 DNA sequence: TGTGCCAGCAGTACTCCCCAGGACTATGGCTACACCTTC.

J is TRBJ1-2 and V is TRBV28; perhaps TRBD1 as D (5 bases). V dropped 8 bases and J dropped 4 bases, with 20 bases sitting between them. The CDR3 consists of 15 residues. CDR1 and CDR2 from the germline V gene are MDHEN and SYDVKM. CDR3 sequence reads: CASVMDFGGAYGYTF. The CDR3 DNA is TGTGCCAGCGTGATGGATTTTGGGGGAGCCTATGGCTACACCTTC.

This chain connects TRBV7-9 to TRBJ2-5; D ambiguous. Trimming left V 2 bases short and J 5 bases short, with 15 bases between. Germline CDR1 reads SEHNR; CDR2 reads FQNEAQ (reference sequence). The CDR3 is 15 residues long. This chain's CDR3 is CASSLPQALWETQYF. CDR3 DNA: TGTGCCAGCAGCTTACCCCAGGCCCTGTGGGAGACCCAGTACTTC.

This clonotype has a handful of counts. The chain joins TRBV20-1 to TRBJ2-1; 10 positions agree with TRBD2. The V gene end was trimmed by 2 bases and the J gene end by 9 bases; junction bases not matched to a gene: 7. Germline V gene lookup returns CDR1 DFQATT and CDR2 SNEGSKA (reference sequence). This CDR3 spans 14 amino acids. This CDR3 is CSARKAGGPTEQFF. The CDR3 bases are TGCAGTGCTAGAAAAGCGGGAGGGCCGACTGAGCAGTTCTTC.

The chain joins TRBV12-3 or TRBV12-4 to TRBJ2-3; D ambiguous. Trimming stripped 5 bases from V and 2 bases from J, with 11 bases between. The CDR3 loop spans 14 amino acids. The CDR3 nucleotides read TGTGCCAGCAGTGGTTTACTTTCCACAGATACGCAGTATTTT. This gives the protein CASSGLLSTDTQYF.

CDR3 in amino acids: CASSYGQEQETQYF. CDR3 coding DNA: TGCGCCAGCAGCTATGGACAGGAACAAGAGACCCAGTACTTC. This chain connects TRBV5-1 to TRBJ2-5; 7 bases agree with TRBD1. The CDR3 is 14 residues long. Germline CDR1 SGHRS, CDR2 YFSETQ. V was pared by 3 bases and J by 2 bases, with 4 bases of the junction left unmatched.

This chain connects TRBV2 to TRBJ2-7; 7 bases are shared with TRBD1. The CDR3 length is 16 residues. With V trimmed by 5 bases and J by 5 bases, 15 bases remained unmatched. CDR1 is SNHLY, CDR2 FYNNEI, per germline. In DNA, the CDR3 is TGTGCCAGCAGTAGTCTTCCGACAGGGTTTGGGAACGAGCAGTACTTC. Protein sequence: CASSSLPTGFGNEQYF.

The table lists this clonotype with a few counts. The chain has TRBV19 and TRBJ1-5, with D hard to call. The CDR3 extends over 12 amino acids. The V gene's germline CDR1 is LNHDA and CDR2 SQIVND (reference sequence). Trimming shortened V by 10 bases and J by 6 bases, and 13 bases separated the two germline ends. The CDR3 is CATEGQGQPQHF. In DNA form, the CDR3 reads TGTGCCACTGAGGGCCAAGGTCAGCCCCAGCATTTT. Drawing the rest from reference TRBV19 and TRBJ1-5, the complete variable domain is DGGITQSPKYLFRKEGQNVTLSCEQNLNHDAMYWYRQDPGQGLRLIYYSQIVNDFQKGDIAEGYSVSREKKESFPLTVTSAQKNPTAFYLCATEGQGQPQHFGDGTRLSIL.

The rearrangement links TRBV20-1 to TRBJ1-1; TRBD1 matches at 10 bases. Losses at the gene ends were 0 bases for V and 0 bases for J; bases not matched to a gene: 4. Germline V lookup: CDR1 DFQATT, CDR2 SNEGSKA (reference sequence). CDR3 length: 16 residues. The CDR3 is CSARDFGTGVNTEAFF. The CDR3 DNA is TGCAGTGCTAGAGATTTTGGGACAGGGGTGAACACTGAAGCTTTCTTT.

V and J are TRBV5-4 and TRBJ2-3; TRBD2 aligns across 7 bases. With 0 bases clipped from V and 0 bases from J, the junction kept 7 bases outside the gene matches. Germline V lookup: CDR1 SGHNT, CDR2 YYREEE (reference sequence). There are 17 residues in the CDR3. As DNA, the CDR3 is TGTGCCAGCAGCTTGGATGCTAGCGGTGCTAGCACAGATACGCAGTATTTT. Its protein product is CASSLDASGASTDTQYF. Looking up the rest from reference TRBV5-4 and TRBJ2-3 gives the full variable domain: ETGVTQSPTHLIKTRGQQVTLRCSSQSGHNTVSWYQQALGQGPQFIFQYYREEENGRGNFPPRFSGLQFPNYSSELNVNALELDDSALYLCASSLDASGASTDTQYFGPGTRLTVL.

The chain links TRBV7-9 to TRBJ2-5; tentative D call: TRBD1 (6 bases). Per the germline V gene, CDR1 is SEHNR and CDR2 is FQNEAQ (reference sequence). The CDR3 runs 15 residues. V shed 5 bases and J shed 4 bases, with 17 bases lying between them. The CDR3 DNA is TGTGCCAGCAGCCCCTGGCCGGTGGGGGCAGAGACCCAGTACTTC. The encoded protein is CASSPWPVGAETQYF.

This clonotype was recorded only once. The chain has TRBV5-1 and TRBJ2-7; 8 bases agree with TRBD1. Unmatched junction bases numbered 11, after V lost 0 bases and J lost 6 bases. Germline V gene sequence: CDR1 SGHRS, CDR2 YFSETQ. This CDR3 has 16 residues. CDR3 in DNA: TGCGCCAGCAGCTTGGCAGTGGGGCAGGGGGCAGGCGAGCAGTACTTC. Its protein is CASSLAVGQGAGEQYF.

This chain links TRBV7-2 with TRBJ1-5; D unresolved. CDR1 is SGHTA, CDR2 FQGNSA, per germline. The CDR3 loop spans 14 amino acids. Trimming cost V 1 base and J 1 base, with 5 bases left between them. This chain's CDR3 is CASSLVDSNQPQHF. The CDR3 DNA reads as TGTGCCAGCAGCTTAGTGGACAGCAATCAGCCCCAGCATTTT.

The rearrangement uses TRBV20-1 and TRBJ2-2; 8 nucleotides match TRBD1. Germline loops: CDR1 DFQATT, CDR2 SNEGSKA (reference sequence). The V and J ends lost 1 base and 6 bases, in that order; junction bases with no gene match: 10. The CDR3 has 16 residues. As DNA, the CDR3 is TGCAGTGCTAGAGTCCCCGGACAGGGTAGCGCCGGGGAGCTGTTTTTT. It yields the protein CSARVPGQGSAGELFF.

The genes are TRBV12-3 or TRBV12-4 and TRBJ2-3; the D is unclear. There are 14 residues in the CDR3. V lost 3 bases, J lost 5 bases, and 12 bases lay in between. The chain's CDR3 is CASSFSWVGDTQYF. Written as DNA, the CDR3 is TGTGCCAGCAGTTTTTCGTGGGTAGGAGATACGCAGTATTTT.

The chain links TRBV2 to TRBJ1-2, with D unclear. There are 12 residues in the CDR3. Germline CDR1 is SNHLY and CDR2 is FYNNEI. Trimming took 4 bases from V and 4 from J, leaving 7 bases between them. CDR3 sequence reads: CASSGTLYGYTF. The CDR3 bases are TGTGCCAGCAGTGGGACCCTCTATGGCTACACCTTC.

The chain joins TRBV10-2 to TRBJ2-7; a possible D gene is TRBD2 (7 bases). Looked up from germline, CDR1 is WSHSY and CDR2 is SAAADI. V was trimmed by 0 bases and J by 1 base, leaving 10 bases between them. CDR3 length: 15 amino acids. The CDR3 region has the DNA TGCGCCAGCAGTGAGTCGAGGGGGGGGTCCTACGAGCAGTACTTC. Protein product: CASSESRGGSYEQYF.

The CDR3 nucleotides read TGTGCCAGCAGCTTATCGGAAAATCAGCCCCAGCATTTT. Amino acid sequence: CASSLSENQPQHF. V is TRBV7-6 and J is TRBJ1-5; no definite D call. Trimming took off 2 bases at V and 4 bases at J, with 6 bases between the two ends. The CDR3 loop spans 13 amino acids. The V gene's germline CDR1 is SGHVS and CDR2 FNYEAQ. Filled out from reference TRBV7-6 and TRBJ1-5, the complete variable domain reads GAGVSQSPRYKVTKRGQDVALRCDPISGHVSLYWYRQALGQGPEFLTYFNYEAQQDKSGLPNDRFSAERPEGSISTLTIQRTEQRDSAMYRCASSLSENQPQHFGDGTRLSIL.

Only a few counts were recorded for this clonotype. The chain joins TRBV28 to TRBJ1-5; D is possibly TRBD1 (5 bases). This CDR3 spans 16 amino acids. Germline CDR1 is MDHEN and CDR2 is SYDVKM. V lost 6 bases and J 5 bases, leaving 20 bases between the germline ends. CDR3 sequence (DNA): TGTGCCAGCAGACGATCACCCACAGGACGGTATCAGCCCCAGCATTTT. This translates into CASRRSPTGRYQPQHF.